Below, 4 T cell receptor beta chains from the same sample are listed, as sequenced in a study of lymphopenia after photon versus proton radiotherapy. Sequencing was performed with immunoSEQ multiplex PCR; in TCRdb, only in-frame clones are kept and a portion is missing. Of tens of thousands of clones listed, over 70% are singletons. Sequencing was performed on peripheral blood, taken from a patient treated with proton-based radiotherapy. Receptors were obtained from a man aged 55 to 69 with pancreatic cancer.

CDR3 sequence reads: CASSLQLKASGGNEQFF. Written as DNA, the CDR3 is TGCGCCAGCAGCCTCCAGCTCAAGGCTAGCGGGGGGAATGAGCAGTTCTTC. The chain uses TRBV4-3 and TRBJ2-1; 11 positions agree with TRBD2. CDR3 size: 17 residues. Germline CDR1 and CDR2: LGHNA and YSLEER. Trimming cost V 4 bases and J 7 bases; bases outside gene matches: 12.

The rearrangement links TRBV9 to TRBJ2-2; D might be TRBD2 (5 bases). The CDR3 runs to 13 residues. Looked up from germline, CDR1 is SGDLS and CDR2 is YYNGEE. V was cut by 2 bases and J by 6 bases, with 8 bases left in between. CDR3 in amino acids: CASSVTTAGELFF. The DNA of the CDR3 is TGTGCCAGCAGCGTGACTACTGCCGGGGAGCTGTTTTTT.

V is TRBV11-3 and J is TRBJ2-3; 9 bases are a match to TRBD1. The CDR3 contains 15 residues. Germline assignment: CDR1 SGHNT and CDR2 YENEEA. Trimming at V came to 2 bases and at J to 5 bases, leaving 5 bases not matched to a gene. The DNA for the CDR3 is TGTGCCAGCAGCTTAAGTGGACAGGGGAGAGATACGCAGTATTTT. As protein: CASSLSGQGRDTQYF. Full variable domain (rest looked up from reference TRBV11-3 and TRBJ2-3): EAGVVQSPRYKIIEKKQPVAFWCNPISGHNTLYWYLQNLGQGPELLIRYENEEAVDDSQLPKDRFSAERLKGVDSTLKIQPAELGDSAVYLCASSLSGQGRDTQYFGPGTRLTVL.

This clone was observed a few times. The chain combines TRBV28 with TRBJ2-3; 10 bases are shared with TRBD2. CDR3 size: 18 residues. Germline assignment: CDR1 MDHEN and CDR2 SYDVKM. J lost 4 bases, V lost 3 bases, and 13 bases had no gene match. The CDR3 is CASSLLRLAGLLADTQYF. Written as DNA, the CDR3 is TGTGCCAGCAGTTTGTTACGACTAGCGGGCCTGCTTGCAGATACGCAGTATTTT.